Each of the 23 T cell receptor beta chains below was sequenced from the same sample in a study of OX40 agonist ivuxolimab in advanced cancers. Sequencing used immunoSEQ multiplex PCR; TCRdb keeps in-frame clones, though not all of them. The sample includes 45,000 to 75,000 clones, roughly 83% of them seen just once. The starting material was CD4+ or CD8+ T cells sorted from blood, obtained in a trial of the OX40 agonist ivuxolimab. The receptors here all came from an adult with an advanced solid tumor such as melanoma, head and neck, liver or kidney cancer.

This chain links TRBV7-9 with TRBJ1-2; D unresolved. The CDR3 contains 15 residues. Trimming left V 0 bases short and J 5 bases short, with 13 bases between. Germline CDR1 is SEHNR and CDR2 is FQNEAQ (reference sequence). CDR3 loop: CASSLAAGEEYGYTF. The DNA for the CDR3 is TGTGCCAGCAGCTTAGCGGCAGGAGAGGAATATGGCTACACCTTC.

This clone was observed a handful of times. The gene calls are TRBV6-1 and TRBJ1-4; D unresolved. The CDR3 runs 12 residues. The V and J ends lost 3 bases and 8 bases respectively, with 7 bases between them. Germline V gene sequence: CDR1 MNHNS, CDR2 SASEGT. The CDR3 region is CASSDSREKLFF. The CDR3 DNA is TGTGCCAGCAGTGATTCTAGAGAAAAACTGTTTTTT.

This chain uses TRBV11-2 with TRBJ2-3; 7 nucleotides match TRBD1. V shed 7 bases and J 2 bases; nucleotides not matched to a gene: 6. The CDR3 is 14 amino acids. Germline loops: CDR1 SGHAT, CDR2 FQNNGV. The CDR3, as DNA: TGTGCCAGCACTGGACAGGTTAACACAGATACGCAGTATTTT. Translation: CASTGQVNTDTQYF.

The gene calls are TRBV14 and TRBJ2-7; TRBD2 aligns across 9 bases. The germline V gene encodes CDR1 SGHDN and CDR2 FVKESK. V lost 4 bases and J lost 3; bases outside the gene matches: 10. CDR3 length: 16 amino acids. CDR3 bases: TGTGCCAGCAGCCCTGCGGGACTAGCAAATGACTACGAGCAGTACTTC. Protein sequence: CASSPAGLANDYEQYF.

The V call is TRBV5-1, the J call TRBJ1-1; no clear D gene. The V gene lost 2 bases and the J gene lost 3 bases, with 29 bases spanning the gap. There are 20 residues in the CDR3. Germline V gene data show CDR1 as SGHRS and CDR2 as YFSETQ. The CDR3, as DNA: TGCGCCAGCAGCTTTTGGGAGGGCGGTCTGAGTCGGAGCTCGGACACTGAAGCTTTCTTT. Translating gives CASSFWEGGLSRSSDTEAFF.

This chain joins TRBV18 and TRBJ1-1; 9 nucleotides agree with TRBD1. CDR3 size: 16 residues. The germline V gene encodes CDR1 KGHSH and CDR2 LQKENI. V lost 0 bases and J lost 4; bases outside the gene matches: 6. The DNA of the CDR3 is TGTGCCAGCTCACCACCTAACAGGGGGCGCGGCACTGAAGCTTTCTTT. It is translated as CASSPPNRGRGTEAFF.

The genes are TRBV5-1 and TRBJ2-1; D unresolved. Germline CDR1 and CDR2: SGHRS and YFSETQ. The CDR3 totals 13 residues. Trimming shortened V by 3 bases and J by 3 bases, and 7 bases separated the two germline ends. CDR3 DNA sequence: TGCGCCAGCAGCTGGGGTGACTACAATGAGCAGTTCTTC. As protein: CASSWGDYNEQFF.

The J gene is TRBJ2-1, the V gene TRBV5-4; 9 bases agree with TRBD2. V was clipped by 10 bases and J by 5 bases; unmatched bases: 10. This CDR3 region has 14 residues. Germline CDR1 and CDR2: SGHNT and YYREEE (reference sequence). The CDR3 coding sequence is TGTGCCGTAACTCTAGCGGGAAGGAACAATGAGCAGTTCTTC. It yields the protein CAVTLAGRNNEQFF.

J is TRBJ2-2 and V is TRBV14, with D tentatively TRBD2 (6 bases). CDR1 SGHDN and CDR2 FVKESK come from the germline V gene. This CDR3 region has 15 residues. V was cut by 4 bases and J by 3 bases, with 12 bases left in between. CDR3 DNA sequence: TGTGCCAGCAGCCTCGGGACTTCGTACACCGGGGAGCTGTTTTTT. Its protein product is CASSLGTSYTGELFF.

The chain is built from TRBV19 and TRBJ1-3; D not resolved. The CDR3 length is 18 residues. Deletions cut 1 base from V and 3 bases from J, with 19 bases between. Germline CDR1 is LNHDA and CDR2 is SQIVND (reference sequence). The CDR3 loop reads CASSIGLLDYGDGNTIYF. CDR3 in DNA: TGTGCCAGTAGTATAGGGCTTCTCGACTACGGGGATGGAAACACCATATATTTT.

The chain joins TRBV11-3 to TRBJ2-1; D possibly corresponds to TRBD2 (6 bases). Germline-derived CDR1 and CDR2 are SGHNT and YENEEA. V gave up 1 base and J gave up 4 bases, with 11 bases separating them. This CDR3 region has 15 residues. The CDR3 sequence is CASSLALAWYNEQFF. The CDR3 DNA reads TGTGCCAGCAGCTTAGCACTAGCCTGGTACAATGAGCAGTTCTTC. Drawing the rest from reference TRBV11-3 and TRBJ2-1, the complete variable domain is EAGVVQSPRYKIIEKKQPVAFWCNPISGHNTLYWYLQNLGQGPELLIRYENEEAVDDSQLPKDRFSAERLKGVDSTLKIQPAELGDSAVYLCASSLALAWYNEQFFGPGTRLTVL.

The chain joins TRBV11-3 to TRBJ1-5; D is possibly TRBD1 (5 bases). Germline CDR1 is SGHNT and CDR2 is YENEEA. The CDR3 loop spans 15 amino acids. With 6 bases removed from V and 5 bases from J, the gap between germline ends came to 17 bases. In DNA, the CDR3 is TGTGCCAGCAGGAGGACACTCAAGATGGATCAGCCCCAGCATTTT. This sequence encodes CASRRTLKMDQPQHF.

The V gene is TRBV29-1, the J gene TRBJ2-7; 9 positions match TRBD1. Germline CDR1 SQVTM, CDR2 ANQGSEA. The CDR3 contains 12 residues. After removal of 6 bases from V and 2 bases from J, the junction contained 2 bases not matched to a gene. The CDR3 bases are TGCAGCGTGGACAGGGGCCCCTACGAGCAGTACTTC. It codes for CSVDRGPYEQYF.

V and J are TRBV20-1 and TRBJ1-1, with a tentative D call TRBD1 (6 bases). This CDR3 is 11 amino acids long. From germline, CDR1 is DFQATT and CDR2 SNEGSKA (reference sequence). Between the trimmed V and J ends, which lost 2 bases and 10 bases, there was a span of 11 bases. The CDR3 DNA sequence: TGCAGTGCTAGAACGGGGGCCTTAGCTTTCTTT. It is translated as CSARTGALAFF.

This clone has a single count. The chain uses TRBV9 and TRBJ1-2; D may be TRBD1 (5 bases). The germline V and J ends were trimmed by 2 bases and 0 bases, with 11 bases remaining between them. The length of the CDR3 is 15 residues. Germline CDR1 is SGDLS and CDR2 is YYNGEE. As DNA, the CDR3 is TGTGCCAGCAGCGTCCAGGGCCGGGCTAACTATGGCTACACCTTC. It encodes CASSVQGRANYGYTF. Based on the CDR3 plus reference TRBV9 and TRBJ1-2, the full variable domain is DSGVTQTPKHLITATGQRVTLRCSPRSGDLSVYWYQQSLDQGLQFLIQYYNGEERAKGNILERFSAQQFPDLHSELNLSSLELGDSALYFCASSVQGRANYGYTFGSGTRLTVV.

This clone occurred a few times. The rearrangement joins TRBV18 to TRBJ1-2; possibly TRBD1 for D (5 bases). The CDR3 length is 15 residues. In germline, CDR1 is KGHSH, CDR2 LQKENI. Trimming took off 2 bases at V and 6 bases at J, with 16 bases between the two ends. For the CDR3, the DNA is TGTGCCAGCTCACCAGGGACCGAGGCCCTAGATGGCTACACCTTC. It encodes CASSPGTEALDGYTF. The full variable domain, rest sourced from reference TRBV18 and TRBJ1-2, is NAGVMQNPRHLVRRRGQEARLRCSPMKGHSHVYWYRQLPEEGLKFMVYLQKENIIDESGMPKERFSAEFPKEGPSILRIQQVVRGDSAAYFCASSPGTEALDGYTFGSGTRLTVV.

The J gene is TRBJ2-7, the V gene TRBV30; 8 bases align to TRBD1. The trim removed 4 bases at V and 4 bases at J, leaving 6 bases unmatched. The V gene's germline CDR1 is GTSNPN and CDR2 SVGIG (reference sequence). The CDR3 has 13 residues. CDR3 protein: CAWNGQGLYEQYF. CDR3 coding DNA: TGTGCCTGGAACGGACAGGGTTTATACGAGCAGTACTTC. The whole variable domain, filled in from reference TRBV30 and TRBJ2-7, reads SQTIHQWPATLVQPVGSPLSLECTVEGTSNPNLYWYRQAAGRGLQLLFYSVGIGQISSEVPQNLSASRPQDRQFILSSKKLLLSDSGFYLCAWNGQGLYEQYFGPGTRLTVT.

The rearrangement links TRBV7-3 to TRBJ2-3, with no clear D. This CDR3 spans 16 amino acids. Germline loops: CDR1 SGHTA, CDR2 FQGTGA. Trimming removed 0 bases at V and 6 bases at J, with 16 bases between. The CDR3 bases are TGTGCCAGCAGCTTAACGGGGAACCCATTGGGGGATACGCAGTATTTT. Protein product: CASSLTGNPLGDTQYF.

V is TRBV5-1 and J is TRBJ2-3; D is perhaps TRBD2 (5 bases). Trimming pared 0 bases from V and 1 base from J, leaving 12 bases between. Germline values: CDR1 SGHRS, CDR2 YFSETQ. CDR3 size: 16 residues. CDR3 amino acids: CASSLAYSGGTDTQYF. CDR3 DNA: TGCGCCAGCAGCTTGGCCTACAGCGGCGGCACAGATACGCAGTATTTT.

The rearrangement links TRBV5-1 to TRBJ1-5; D uncertain. The ends were cut back, 4 bases at V and 12 bases at J, with 17 bases in the middle. The CDR3 covers 13 residues. Germline V gene data show CDR1 as SGHRS and CDR2 as YFSETQ. The CDR3 DNA reads as TGCGCCAGCAGCGAACGCCCCGGACCCCTCCAGCATTTT. The encoded protein is CASSERPGPLQHF.

The chain has TRBV6-1 and TRBJ1-1; D is perhaps TRBD1 (6 bases). This CDR3 is 13 amino acids long. The germline V gene has CDR1 MNHNS and CDR2 SASEGT. Between the trimmed V and J ends, which lost 1 base and 7 bases, there was a span of 10 bases. CDR3 coding DNA: TGTGCCAGCAGTGAAGGACAGGTCTTTGAAGCTTTCTTT. Its protein product is CASSEGQVFEAFF.

V is TRBV4-1 and J is TRBJ2-7; the D gene is possibly TRBD1 (6 bases). Germline CDR1 reads MGHRA; CDR2 reads YSYEKL. Trimming shortened V by 2 bases and J by 0 bases, and 11 bases separated the two germline ends. CDR3 size: 15 residues. The CDR3 protein is CASSQKGHLSYEQYF. The CDR3 coding sequence is TGCGCCAGCAGCCAAAAGGGACACCTCTCCTACGAGCAGTACTTC.

The V call is TRBV28, the J call TRBJ2-5; 7 bases match TRBD2. V trimming: 6 bases; J trimming: 5 bases; junction bases outside the gene matches: 0. In germline, CDR1 is MDHEN, CDR2 SYDVKM. The CDR3 length is 11 residues. The CDR3 reads CASRGGETQYF. In DNA, the CDR3 is TGTGCCAGCAGGGGGGGGGAGACCCAGTACTTC.